The source of this TCR beta chain is a study of blood T cell repertoires in COVID-19. Study background: Samples came from the United States, Italy and Spain, spanning acute and convalescent COVID-19. Sources were T cells, B-cell-depleted T cells, or PBMCs; the material itself was cDNA or gDNA.

The V gene lost 0 bases and the J gene lost 8 bases, with 17 bases spanning the gap. This CDR3 has 16 residues. Germline V gene sequence: CDR1 LGHDT, CDR2 YNNKEL (reference sequence). Authors' analysis steps: Reference gene primers were amplified, and this amplification served to estimate nucleated cell counts. Measured with immunoSEQ multiplex PCR; TCRdb has only the in-frame clones, and not every one. Clone size and the V and J calls come from that table; the DNA yielded D and trimming. The data show 50,000 to 55,000 clones, over 75% seen once. The chain uses TRBV3-1 (or the pseudogene TRBV3-2) and TRBJ1-3; D is unresolved. The sequenced material came from peripheral blood. The TCR was taken from a human donor with active COVID-19. The donor label of this sample is uncertain. The CDR3 sequence: CASSQDSTLSRDTIYF. As DNA, the CDR3 is TGTGCCAGCAGCCAAGATTCCACCCTATCCCGAGACACCATATATTTT.